These 29 T cell receptor beta chains were sequenced from one sample in a study of CD4 T cells in relation to SARS-CoV-2 and coronaviruses. Sequenced by immunoSEQ multiplex PCR; TCRdb stores in-frame clones only, minus some. Altogether about 65,000 clones are present, approximately 87% being singletons, with the ten largest covering roughly 1.6%. CD4+ T cells from unexposed donors were obtained before the COVID-19 pandemic (2011-2018). The specimen was memory CD4+ T cells from PBMCs. Every receptor here comes from a human donor in good health.

V gene TRBV5-1 combines with J gene TRBJ2-3; D gene ambiguous. The CDR3 is 14 amino acids. V shed 1 base and J shed 4 bases, with 10 bases lying between them. In germline, CDR1 is SGHRS, CDR2 YFSETQ. In DNA form, the CDR3 reads TGCGCCAGCAGCTTGAACGGGCCCGCAGATACGCAGTATTTT. As protein: CASSLNGPADTQYF.

This chain connects TRBV5-6 to TRBJ1-3; TRBD1 might be the D (5 bases). V lost 4 bases and J lost 4, with 18 bases in between. CDR3 length equals 16 residues. The germline V gene has CDR1 SGHDT and CDR2 YYEEEE. Here the CDR3 DNA reads TGTGCCAGCAGCGGTAGAGCGGGGGGTAGAGGAAACACCATATATTTT. Encoded protein: CASSGRAGGRGNTIYF.

V is TRBV7-9 and J is TRBJ2-7, with 7 bases that match TRBD1. CDR3 length: 15 residues. Per germline, CDR1 SEHNR and CDR2 FQNEAQ (reference sequence). J gave up 4 bases and V 4 bases, and 10 bases lay outside the gene matches. CDR3 in amino acids: CASSSWDRRTYEQYF. CDR3 DNA: TGTGCCAGCAGCTCCTGGGACAGACGAACTTACGAGCAGTACTTC.

This chain links TRBV7-9 with TRBJ1-5, with no clear D. This CDR3 spans 12 amino acids. Trimming stripped 5 bases from V and 7 bases from J, with 9 bases between. Germline V gives CDR1 SEHNR, CDR2 FQNEAQ (reference sequence). CDR3 sequence: CASSPVGQPQHF. The CDR3 DNA is TGTGCCAGCAGCCCGGTAGGGCAGCCCCAGCATTTT.

The gene calls are TRBV20-1 and TRBJ2-5, with D uncertain. The CDR3 spans 10 residues. The germline V gene has CDR1 DFQATT and CDR2 SNEGSKA (reference sequence). Trimming took off 3 bases at V and 4 bases at J, with 3 bases between the two ends. In DNA form, the CDR3 reads TGCAGTGCTAGGGGAGAGACCCAGTACTTC. Translation gives CSARGETQYF.

This chain joins TRBV19 and TRBJ2-1; 10 positions match TRBD2. The CDR3 contains 17 residues. V trimming: 3 bases; J trimming: 8 bases; junction bases outside the gene matches: 13. Germline V gene data show CDR1 as LNHDA and CDR2 as SQIVND (reference sequence). CDR3 protein: CASSMETLAGGGDEQFF. As DNA, the CDR3 is TGTGCCAGTAGTATGGAGACATTAGCGGGGGGAGGGGATGAGCAGTTCTTC. Supplemented by reference TRBV19 and TRBJ2-1, the full variable domain reads DGGITQSPKYLFRKEGQNVTLSCEQNLNHDAMYWYRQDPGQGLRLIYYSQIVNDFQKGDIAEGYSVSREKKESFPLTVTSAQKNPTAFYLCASSMETLAGGGDEQFFGPGTRLTVL.

The chain has TRBV12-3 or TRBV12-4 and TRBJ2-3; no firm D call. Between the trimmed V and J ends, which lost 6 bases and 0 bases, there was a span of 7 bases. CDR3 length: 13 amino acids. This CDR3 is CASRILSTDTQYF. The CDR3, as DNA: TGTGCCAGCAGAATATTGAGCACAGATACGCAGTATTTT.

This sequence joins TRBV5-1 and TRBJ2-1; D gene ambiguous. Looked up from germline, CDR1 is SGHRS and CDR2 is YFSETQ. This CDR3 contains 16 residues. Trimming removed 1 base at V and 1 base at J, with 12 bases between. CDR3 sequence (DNA): TGCGCCAGCAGCTTGTCGGGCGAGACGTCCTACAATGAGCAGTTCTTC. Residues: CASSLSGETSYNEQFF.

V is TRBV5-1 and J is TRBJ2-4; D gene unclear. This CDR3 has 14 residues. The germline V and J ends were trimmed by 0 bases and 0 bases, with 4 bases remaining between them. The V gene's germline CDR1 is SGHRS and CDR2 YFSETQ. CDR3 protein: CASSLGVAKNIQYF. DNA of the CDR3: TGCGCCAGCAGCTTGGGCGTAGCCAAAAACATTCAGTACTTC.

This clone was observed a handful of times. This chain connects TRBV4-3 to TRBJ2-7; 9 nucleotides agree with TRBD2. Per germline, CDR1 LGHNA and CDR2 YSLEER. The trim removed 2 bases at V and 4 bases at J, leaving 9 bases unmatched. This CDR3 has 16 amino acids. The CDR3 region is CASSQRFGGGAYEQYF. The CDR3 coding sequence is TGCGCCAGCAGCCAACGGTTCGGCGGGGGGGCTTACGAGCAGTACTTC.

The CDR3 sequence: CASSSGQGGQPQHF. In nucleotides, the CDR3 is TGTGCCAGTAGTAGTGGACAGGGCGGTCAGCCCCAGCATTTT. This rearrangement joins TRBV19 to TRBJ1-5; TRBD1 matches 8 bases. The V segment lost 4 bases and the J segment 6 bases; nucleotides outside the gene matches: 5. The CDR3 sequence is 14 residues long. Germline CDR1 is LNHDA and CDR2 is SQIVND (reference sequence).

This clone has a handful of counts. The genes are TRBV30 and TRBJ2-6; unclear D gene. This CDR3 has 13 amino acids. Trimming took 5 bases from V and 0 from J, leaving 5 bases between them. In germline, CDR1 is GTSNPN, CDR2 SVGIG (reference sequence). The CDR3 DNA sequence: TGTGCCTGGGGAAACTCTGGGGCCAACGTCCTGACTTTC. This gives the protein CAWGNSGANVLTF.

This chain joins TRBV6-6 and TRBJ1-5; D is unclear. The germline CDR1 and CDR2 sequences are MNHNY and SVGAGI (reference sequence). This CDR3 spans 16 amino acids. V was cut by 6 bases and J by 4 bases, with 19 bases left in between. Written as DNA, the CDR3 is TGTGCCAGCAGCCTCCCCCTCGGTCGGGATAATCAGCCCCAGCATTTT. Its protein product is CASSLPLGRDNQPQHF.

The rearrangement links TRBV6-5 to TRBJ1-2, with no clear D. The CDR3 runs to 12 residues. Trimming removed 8 bases from V and 1 base from J, with 8 bases in between. Germline V CDR1 and CDR2: MNHEY, SVGAGI. The CDR3 is CASGEINYGYTF. CDR3 bases: TGTGCCAGCGGGGAGATTAACTATGGCTACACCTTC.

This chain connects TRBV19 to TRBJ1-4, with 9 bases aligning to TRBD1. This CDR3 contains 13 residues. Germline lookup yields CDR1 LNHDA and CDR2 SQIVND (reference sequence). V lost 9 bases and J lost 7; bases outside the gene matches: 6. CDR3 loop: CASEGQGREKLFF. The CDR3, as DNA: TGTGCCAGCGAGGGACAGGGACGTGAAAAACTGTTTTTT.

The rearrangement uses TRBV6-2 or TRBV6-3 and TRBJ2-3; TRBD2 matches at 12 bases. This CDR3 is 14 amino acids long. V gave up 5 bases and J gave up 5 bases; unmatched junction bases: 2. From germline, CDR1 is MNHEY and CDR2 SVGEGT. CDR3 sequence reads: CASSPLAGGDTQYF. The CDR3 coding sequence is TGTGCCAGCAGTCCACTAGCGGGAGGAGATACGCAGTATTTT.

The chain employs TRBV27 and TRBJ2-2; D gene ambiguous. The ends were cut back, 3 bases at V and 2 bases at J, with 10 bases in the middle. Germline CDR1 reads MNHEY; CDR2 reads SMNVEV (reference sequence). This CDR3 has 15 residues. CDR3 amino acids: CASSFRVSNTGELFF. CDR3 DNA: TGTGCCAGCAGTTTCAGAGTCTCCAACACCGGGGAGCTGTTTTTT.

The chain combines TRBV28 with TRBJ2-2; no definite D call. Germline V gives CDR1 MDHEN, CDR2 SYDVKM. The CDR3 extends over 15 amino acids. The V end lost 4 bases, the J end lost 1 base, and 10 bases lay between the germline ends. The DNA of the CDR3 is TGTGCCAGCAGTTCGCGCCGAGGGAACACCGGGGAGCTGTTTTTT. Amino acids: CASSSRRGNTGELFF.

The chain carries TRBV24-1 and TRBJ2-1, with D perhaps TRBD1 or TRBD2 (5 bases each). The CDR3 consists of 15 residues. V lost 5 bases and J 7 bases, leaving 17 bases between the germline ends. The germline gives CDR1 KGHDR, CDR2 SFDVKD. The CDR3 sequence: CATSAPGPQKNEQFF. The CDR3 DNA is TGTGCCACCAGTGCCCCGGGACCTCAAAAGAATGAGCAGTTCTTC.

CDR3 sequence: CASSHRGWDTEAFF. The CDR3 DNA reads TGTGCCAGCAGCCACAGGGGGTGGGACACTGAAGCTTTCTTT. This chain connects TRBV6-5 to TRBJ1-1; 8 bases are a match to TRBD1. This CDR3 comprises 14 residues. Germline CDR1 reads MNHEY; CDR2 reads SVGAGI. J gave up 3 bases and V 6 bases, and 6 bases lay outside the gene matches.

The chain is built from TRBV5-4 and TRBJ2-5, with 12 bases aligning to TRBD2. The CDR3 is made up of 17 amino acids. V lost 4 bases, J lost 2 bases, and 9 bases stayed unmatched. Germline loops: CDR1 SGHNT, CDR2 YYREEE (reference sequence). CDR3 DNA: TGTGCCAGCAGCCTGGGAGGGCTAGCGGGGGGGCAAGAGACCCAGTACTTC. Its protein is CASSLGGLAGGQETQYF.

The chain is built from TRBV3-1 (or the pseudogene TRBV3-2) and TRBJ2-3; D assignment may be TRBD1 or TRBD2 (7 bases each). CDR1 and CDR2 from the germline V gene are LGHDT and YNNKEL (reference sequence). Trimming cost V 4 bases and J 2 bases, with 13 bases left between them. The CDR3 totals 15 residues. CDR3 sequence reads: CASSPGGALTDTQYF. The CDR3 DNA reads as TGTGCCAGCAGCCCAGGGGGGGCCCTCACAGATACGCAGTATTTT.

The chain uses TRBV7-3 and TRBJ2-1; TRBD2 matches at 9 bases. V dropped 3 bases and J dropped 5; count of bases not matched to a gene: 5. The CDR3 is 15 residues long. The germline V gene has CDR1 SGHTA and CDR2 FQGTGA. CDR3 nucleotides: TGTGCCAGCAGCTTGGGGCCTAGCGGGAACAATGAGCAGTTCTTC. Residues: CASSLGPSGNNEQFF.

This clone was picked up a small number of times. V is TRBV7-8 and J is TRBJ1-6; weak D call: TRBD1 (6 bases). V lost 5 bases, J lost 8 bases, and 19 bases lay in between. Germline-derived CDR1 and CDR2 are SGHVS and FQNEAQ. The CDR3 has 16 residues. The CDR3 region has the DNA TGTGCCAGCAGCATTAAACGTCAGGGGCTTGATTCACCCCTCCACTTT. Translated: CASSIKRQGLDSPLHF. Full variable domain (missing parts from reference TRBV7-8 and TRBJ1-6): GAGVSQSPRYKVAKRGQDVALRCDPISGHVSLFWYQQALGQGPEFLTYFQNEAQLDKSGLPSDRFFAERPEGSVSTLKIQRTQQEDSAVYLCASSIKRQGLDSPLHFGNGTRLTVT.

The chain uses TRBV15 and TRBJ2-5, with TRBD1 matching over 8 bases. This CDR3 has 16 amino acids. With V trimmed by 3 bases and J by 3 bases, 9 bases remained unmatched. Germline values: CDR1 LNHNV, CDR2 YYDKDF (reference sequence). This CDR3 reads CATSSGGQTGEETQYF. The CDR3 DNA reads TGTGCCACCAGCAGCGGTGGGCAGACAGGGGAAGAGACCCAGTACTTC.

J is TRBJ2-2 and V is TRBV3-1 (or the pseudogene TRBV3-2); D gene ambiguous. There are 14 residues in the CDR3. Per germline, CDR1 LGHDT and CDR2 YNNKEL (reference sequence). V was clipped by 3 bases and J by 6 bases, with 11 bases between them. CDR3 sequence (DNA): TGTGCCAGCAGCCACGAGACTCGTCCCGGGGAGCTGTTTTTT. Translation gives CASSHETRPGELFF.

This chain joins TRBV6-5 and TRBJ1-5; 12 positions agree with TRBD1. The CDR3 contains 15 residues. V lost 8 bases, J lost 6 bases, and 8 bases stayed unmatched. Germline CDR1 and CDR2: MNHEY and SVGAGI. In nucleotides, the CDR3 is TGTGCCAGCTCCCGGGACAGGGGGCAGGGTCAGCCCCAGCATTTT. It translates to CASSRDRGQGQPQHF.

This chain connects TRBV30 to TRBJ2-5, with 9 bases identical to TRBD2. Germline V gives CDR1 GTSNPN, CDR2 SVGIG (reference sequence). The CDR3 covers 12 residues. V lost 8 bases to trimming and J lost 3 bases; unmatched junction nucleotides: 4. This CDR3 is CALRTSEETQYF. The CDR3 region has the DNA TGTGCCCTCCGGACTAGCGAAGAGACCCAGTACTTC.

This chain joins TRBV12-5 and TRBJ2-5; maybe TRBD1 (7 bases). V was trimmed by 6 bases and J by 1 base, leaving 18 bases between them. This CDR3 is built from 16 residues. Germline loops: CDR1 LGHNT, CDR2 FRNRAP. The DNA of the CDR3 is TGTGCTAGTGGCCAGGGGGGAGGCGGGCCCCAAGAGACCCAGTACTTC. This translates into CASGQGGGGPQETQYF.